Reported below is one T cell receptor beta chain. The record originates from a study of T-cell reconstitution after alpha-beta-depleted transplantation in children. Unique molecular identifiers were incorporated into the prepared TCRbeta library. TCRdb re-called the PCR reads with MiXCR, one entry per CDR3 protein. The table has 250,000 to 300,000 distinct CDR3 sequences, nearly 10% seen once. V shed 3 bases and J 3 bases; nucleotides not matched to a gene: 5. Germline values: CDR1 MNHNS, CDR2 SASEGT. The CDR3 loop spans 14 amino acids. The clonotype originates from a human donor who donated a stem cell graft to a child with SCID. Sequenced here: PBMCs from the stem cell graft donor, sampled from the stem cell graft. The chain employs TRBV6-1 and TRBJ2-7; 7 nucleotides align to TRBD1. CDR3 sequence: CASSETGIYYEQYF. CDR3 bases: TGTGCCAGCAGTGAGACAGGGATCTACTACGAGCAGTACTTC.